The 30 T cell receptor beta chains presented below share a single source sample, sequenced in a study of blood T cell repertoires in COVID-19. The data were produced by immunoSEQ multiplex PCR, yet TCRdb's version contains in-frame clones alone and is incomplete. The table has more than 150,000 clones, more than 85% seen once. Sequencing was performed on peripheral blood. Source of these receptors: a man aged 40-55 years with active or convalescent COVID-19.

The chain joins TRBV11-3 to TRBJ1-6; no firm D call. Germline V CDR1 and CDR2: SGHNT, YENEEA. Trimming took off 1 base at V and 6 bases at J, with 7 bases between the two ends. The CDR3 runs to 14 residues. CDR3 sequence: CASSLGASNSPLHF. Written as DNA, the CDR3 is TGTGCCAGCAGCTTAGGAGCGTCTAATTCACCCCTCCACTTT. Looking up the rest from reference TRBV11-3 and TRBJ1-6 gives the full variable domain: EAGVVQSPRYKIIEKKQPVAFWCNPISGHNTLYWYLQNLGQGPELLIRYENEEAVDDSQLPKDRFSAERLKGVDSTLKIQPAELGDSAVYLCASSLGASNSPLHFGNGTRLTVT.

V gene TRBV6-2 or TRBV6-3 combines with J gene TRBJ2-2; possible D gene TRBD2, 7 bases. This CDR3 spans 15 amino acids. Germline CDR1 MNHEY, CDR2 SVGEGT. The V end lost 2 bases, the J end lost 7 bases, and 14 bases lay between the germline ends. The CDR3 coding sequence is TGTGCCAGCAGTTACGGAGGGGGGGCCGGCGGGGAGCTGTTTTTT. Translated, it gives CASSYGGGAGGELFF.

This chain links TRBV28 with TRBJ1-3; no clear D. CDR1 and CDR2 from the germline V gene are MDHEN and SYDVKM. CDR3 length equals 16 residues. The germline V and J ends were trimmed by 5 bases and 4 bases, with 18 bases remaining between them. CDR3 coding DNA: TGTGCCAGCAGTGAGACCCGAAGGGAGTCCGGAAACACCATATATTTT. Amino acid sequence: CASSETRRESGNTIYF.

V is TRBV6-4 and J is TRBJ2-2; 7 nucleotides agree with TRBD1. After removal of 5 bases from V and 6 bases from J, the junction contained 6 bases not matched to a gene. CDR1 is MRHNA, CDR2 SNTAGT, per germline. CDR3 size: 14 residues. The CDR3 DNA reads TGTGCCAGCAGTTCGGGACAGCGTGCCGGGGAGCTGTTTTTT. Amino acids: CASSSGQRAGELFF.

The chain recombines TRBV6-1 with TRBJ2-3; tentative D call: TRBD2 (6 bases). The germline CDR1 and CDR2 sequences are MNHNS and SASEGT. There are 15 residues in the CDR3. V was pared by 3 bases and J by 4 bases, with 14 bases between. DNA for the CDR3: TGTGCCAGCAGTGAGCTCGGAGGGTGGGCAGATACGCAGTATTTT. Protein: CASSELGGWADTQYF.

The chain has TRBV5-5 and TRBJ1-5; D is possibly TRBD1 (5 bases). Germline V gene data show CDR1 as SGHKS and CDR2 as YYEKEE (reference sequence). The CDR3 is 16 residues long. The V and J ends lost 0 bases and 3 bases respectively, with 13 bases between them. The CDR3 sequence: CASSLGWGEANQPQHF. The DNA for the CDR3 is TGTGCCAGCAGCTTGGGTTGGGGGGAGGCCAATCAGCCCCAGCATTTT. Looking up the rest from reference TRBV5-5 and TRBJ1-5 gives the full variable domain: DAGVTQSPTHLIKTRGQQVTLRCSPISGHKSVSWYQQVLGQGPQFIFQYYEKEERGRGNFPDRFSARQFPNYSSELNVNALLLGDSALYLCASSLGWGEANQPQHFGDGTRLSIL.

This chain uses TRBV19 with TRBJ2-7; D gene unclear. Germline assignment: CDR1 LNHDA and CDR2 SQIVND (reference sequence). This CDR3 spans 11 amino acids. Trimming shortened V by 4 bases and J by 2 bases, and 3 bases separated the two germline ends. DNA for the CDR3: TGTGCCAGTAGTACAGCCTACGAGCAGTACTTC. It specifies CASSTAYEQYF.

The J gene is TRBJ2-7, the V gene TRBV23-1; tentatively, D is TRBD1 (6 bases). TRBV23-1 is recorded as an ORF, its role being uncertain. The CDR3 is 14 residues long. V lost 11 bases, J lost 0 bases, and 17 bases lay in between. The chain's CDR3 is CAVSGTSSSYEQYF. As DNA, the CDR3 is TGCGCCGTATCCGGGACATCAAGCTCCTACGAGCAGTACTTC.

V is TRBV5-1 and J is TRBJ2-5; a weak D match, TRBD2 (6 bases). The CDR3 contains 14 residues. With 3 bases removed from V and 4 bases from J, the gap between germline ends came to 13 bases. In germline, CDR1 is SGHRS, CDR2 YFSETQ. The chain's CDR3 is CASSWSGGRETQYF. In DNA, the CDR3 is TGCGCCAGCAGCTGGAGCGGAGGGAGAGAGACCCAGTACTTC.

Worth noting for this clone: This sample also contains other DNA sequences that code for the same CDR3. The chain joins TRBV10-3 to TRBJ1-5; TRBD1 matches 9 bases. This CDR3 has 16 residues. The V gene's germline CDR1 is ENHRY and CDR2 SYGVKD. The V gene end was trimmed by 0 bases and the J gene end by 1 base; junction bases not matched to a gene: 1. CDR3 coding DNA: TGTGCCATCAGTGAGTCCGGACAGGGGAGCAATCAGCCCCAGCATTTT. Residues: CAISESGQGSNQPQHF.

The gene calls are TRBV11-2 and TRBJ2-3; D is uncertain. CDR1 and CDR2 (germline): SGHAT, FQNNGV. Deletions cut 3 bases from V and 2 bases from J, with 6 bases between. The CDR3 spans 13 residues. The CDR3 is CASSFGPTDTQYF. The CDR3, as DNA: TGTGCCAGCAGCTTTGGGCCCACAGATACGCAGTATTTT.

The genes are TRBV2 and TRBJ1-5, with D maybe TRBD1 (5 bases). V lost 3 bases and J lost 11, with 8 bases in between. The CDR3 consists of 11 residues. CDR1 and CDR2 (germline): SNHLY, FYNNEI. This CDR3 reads CASSDRTTQHF. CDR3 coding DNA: TGTGCCAGCAGTGATAGGACAACCCAGCATTTT. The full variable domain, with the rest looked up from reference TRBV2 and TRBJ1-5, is EPEVTQTPSHQVTQMGQEVILRCVPISNHLYFYWYRQILGQKVEFLVSFYNNEISEKSEIFDDQFSVERPDGSNFTLKIRSTKLEDSAMYFCASSDRTTQHFGDGTRLSIL.

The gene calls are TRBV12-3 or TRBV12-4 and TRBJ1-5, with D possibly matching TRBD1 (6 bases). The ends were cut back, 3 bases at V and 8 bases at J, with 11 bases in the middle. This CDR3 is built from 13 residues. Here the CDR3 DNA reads TGTGCCAGCAGTTTCAGGGGTCCGGAGCCCCAGCATTTT. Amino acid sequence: CASSFRGPEPQHF.

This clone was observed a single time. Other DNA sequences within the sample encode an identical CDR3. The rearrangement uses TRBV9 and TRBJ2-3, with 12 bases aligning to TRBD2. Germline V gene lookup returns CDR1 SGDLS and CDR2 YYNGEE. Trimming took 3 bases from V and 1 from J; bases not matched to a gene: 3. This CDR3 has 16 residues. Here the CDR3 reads CASSGLAGGGTDTQYF. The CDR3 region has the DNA TGTGCCAGCAGCGGCCTAGCGGGGGGGGGCACAGATACGCAGTATTTT.

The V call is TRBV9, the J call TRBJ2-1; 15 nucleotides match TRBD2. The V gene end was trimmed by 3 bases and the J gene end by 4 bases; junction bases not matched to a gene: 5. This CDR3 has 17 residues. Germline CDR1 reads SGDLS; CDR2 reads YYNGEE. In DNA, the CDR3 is TGTGCCAGCAGCGCGCCGGGACTAGCGGGGGGATACAATGAGCAGTTCTTC. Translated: CASSAPGLAGGYNEQFF.

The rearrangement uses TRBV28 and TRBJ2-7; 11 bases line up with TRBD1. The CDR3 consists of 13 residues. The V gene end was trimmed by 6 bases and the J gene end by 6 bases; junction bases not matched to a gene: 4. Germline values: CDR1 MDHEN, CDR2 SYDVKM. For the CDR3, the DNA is TGTGCCAGCAGCCGGACAGGGGGCAGCGAGCAGTACTTC. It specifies CASSRTGGSEQYF.

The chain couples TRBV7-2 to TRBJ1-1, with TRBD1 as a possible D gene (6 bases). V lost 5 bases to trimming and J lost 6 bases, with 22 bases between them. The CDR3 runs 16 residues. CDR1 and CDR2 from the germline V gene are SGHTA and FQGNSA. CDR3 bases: TGTGCCAGCAGCCCTACCCTCGGACAGCTCAAGGCTGAAGCTTTCTTT. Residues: CASSPTLGQLKAEAFF.

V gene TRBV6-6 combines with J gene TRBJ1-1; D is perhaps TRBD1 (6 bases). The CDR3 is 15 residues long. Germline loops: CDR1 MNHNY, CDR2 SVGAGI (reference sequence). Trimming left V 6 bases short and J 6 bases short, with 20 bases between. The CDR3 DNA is TGTGCCAGCAGGCCCGGGGCTGAACAGGGCTCTGAAGCTTTCTTT. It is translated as CASRPGAEQGSEAFF.

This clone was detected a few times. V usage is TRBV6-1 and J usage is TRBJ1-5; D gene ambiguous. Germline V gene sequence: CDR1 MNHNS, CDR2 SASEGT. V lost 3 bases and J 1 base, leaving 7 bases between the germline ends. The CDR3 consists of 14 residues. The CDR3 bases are TGTGCCAGCAGTGATCCGGGGAGCAATCAGCCCCAGCATTTT. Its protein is CASSDPGSNQPQHF.

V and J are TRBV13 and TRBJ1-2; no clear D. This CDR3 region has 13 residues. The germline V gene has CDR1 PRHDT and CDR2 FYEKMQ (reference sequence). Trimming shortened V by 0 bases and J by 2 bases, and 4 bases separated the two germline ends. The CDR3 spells CASSLGENYGYTF. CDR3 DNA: TGTGCCAGCAGCTTAGGGGAGAACTATGGCTACACCTTC.

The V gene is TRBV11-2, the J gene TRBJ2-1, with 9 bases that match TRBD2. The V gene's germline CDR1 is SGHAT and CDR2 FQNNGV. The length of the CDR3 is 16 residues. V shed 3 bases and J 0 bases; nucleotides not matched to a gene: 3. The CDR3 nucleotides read TGTGCCAGCAGCTTGCCGCGGGGGGGCTCCTACAATGAGCAGTTCTTC. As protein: CASSLPRGGSYNEQFF.

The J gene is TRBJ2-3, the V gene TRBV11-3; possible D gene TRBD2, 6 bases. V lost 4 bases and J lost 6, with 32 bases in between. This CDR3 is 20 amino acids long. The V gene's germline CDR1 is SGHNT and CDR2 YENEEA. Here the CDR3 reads CASSSGDWFSGDHRADTQYF. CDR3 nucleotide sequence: TGTGCCAGCAGCTCCGGGGATTGGTTTTCGGGGGATCATCGGGCGGATACGCAGTATTTT. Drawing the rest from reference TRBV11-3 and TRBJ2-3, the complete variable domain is EAGVVQSPRYKIIEKKQPVAFWCNPISGHNTLYWYLQNLGQGPELLIRYENEEAVDDSQLPKDRFSAERLKGVDSTLKIQPAELGDSAVYLCASSSGDWFSGDHRADTQYFGPGTRLTVL.

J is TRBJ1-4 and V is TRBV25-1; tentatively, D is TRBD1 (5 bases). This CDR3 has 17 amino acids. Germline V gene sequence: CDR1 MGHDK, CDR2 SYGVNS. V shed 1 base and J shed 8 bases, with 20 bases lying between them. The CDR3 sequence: CASSEFVPRRVGEKLFF. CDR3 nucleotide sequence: TGTGCCAGCAGTGAATTTGTTCCGCGCAGGGTCGGGGAAAAACTGTTTTTT.

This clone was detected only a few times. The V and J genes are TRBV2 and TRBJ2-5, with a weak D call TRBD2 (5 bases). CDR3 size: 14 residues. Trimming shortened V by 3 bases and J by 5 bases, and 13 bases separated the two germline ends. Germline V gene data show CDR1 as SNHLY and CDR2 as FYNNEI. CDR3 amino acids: CASSDWGSGETQYF. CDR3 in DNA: TGTGCCAGCAGTGATTGGGGATCGGGGGAGACCCAGTACTTC.

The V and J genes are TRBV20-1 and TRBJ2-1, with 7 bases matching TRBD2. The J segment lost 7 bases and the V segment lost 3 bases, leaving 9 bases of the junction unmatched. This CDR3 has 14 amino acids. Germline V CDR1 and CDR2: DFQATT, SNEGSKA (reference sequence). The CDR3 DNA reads TGCAGTGCTAGTTTGGCTAGCGGTAGGAATGAGCAGTTCTTC. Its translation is CSASLASGRNEQFF.

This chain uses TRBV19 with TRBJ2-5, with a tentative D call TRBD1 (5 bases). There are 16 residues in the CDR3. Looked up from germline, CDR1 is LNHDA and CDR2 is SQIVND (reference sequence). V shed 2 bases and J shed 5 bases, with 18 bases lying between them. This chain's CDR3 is CASSISPFQKGETQYF. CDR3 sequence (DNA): TGTGCCAGTAGTATAAGTCCTTTTCAGAAGGGGGAGACCCAGTACTTC. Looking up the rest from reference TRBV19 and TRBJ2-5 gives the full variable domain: DGGITQSPKYLFRKEGQNVTLSCEQNLNHDAMYWYRQDPGQGLRLIYYSQIVNDFQKGDIAEGYSVSREKKESFPLTVTSAQKNPTAFYLCASSISPFQKGETQYFGPGTRLLVL.

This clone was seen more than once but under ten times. CDR3: CASSGTGGQPQHF. The CDR3 DNA is TGTGCCAGTAGTGGGACAGGGGGTCAGCCCCAGCATTTT. The rearrangement links TRBV19 to TRBJ1-5; 11 bases match TRBD1. Losses at the gene ends were 5 bases for V and 6 bases for J; bases not matched to a gene: 0. The CDR3 is made up of 13 amino acids. Germline CDR1 is LNHDA and CDR2 is SQIVND (reference sequence).

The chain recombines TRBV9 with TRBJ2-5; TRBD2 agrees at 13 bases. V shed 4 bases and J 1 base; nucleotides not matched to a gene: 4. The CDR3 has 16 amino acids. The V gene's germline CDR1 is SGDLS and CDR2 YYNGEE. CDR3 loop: CASSPGLAGSQETQYF. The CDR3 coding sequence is TGTGCCAGCAGCCCGGGACTAGCGGGGTCCCAAGAGACCCAGTACTTC.

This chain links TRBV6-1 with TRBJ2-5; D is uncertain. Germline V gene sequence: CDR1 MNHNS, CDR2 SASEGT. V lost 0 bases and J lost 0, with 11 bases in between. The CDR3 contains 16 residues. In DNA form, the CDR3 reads TGTGCCAGCAGTGAAGCGCGAGGCACGTACCAAGAGACCCAGTACTTC. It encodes CASSEARGTYQETQYF.

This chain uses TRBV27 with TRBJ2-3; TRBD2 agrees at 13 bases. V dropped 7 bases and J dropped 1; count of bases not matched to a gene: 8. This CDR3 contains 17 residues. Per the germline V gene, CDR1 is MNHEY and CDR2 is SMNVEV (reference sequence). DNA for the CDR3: TGTGCCAGCACTGGACTAGCGGGGGAGCGGGGCACAGATACGCAGTATTTT. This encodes CASTGLAGERGTDTQYF.